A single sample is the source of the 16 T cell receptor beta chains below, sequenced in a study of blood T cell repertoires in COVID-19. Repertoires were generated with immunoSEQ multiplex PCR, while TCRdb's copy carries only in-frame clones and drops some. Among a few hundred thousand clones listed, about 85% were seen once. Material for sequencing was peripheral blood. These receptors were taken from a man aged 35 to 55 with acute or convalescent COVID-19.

CDR3 DNA sequence: TGTGCCAGCAGTCTACAGGGGTCCAGCCATTTT. Amino acid sequence: CASSLQGSSHF. This sequence joins TRBV6-5 and TRBJ1-5; TRBD1 agrees at 7 bases. Germline V CDR1 and CDR2: MNHEY, SVGAGI. Unmatched junction bases numbered 8, after V lost 5 bases and J lost 16 bases. CDR3 length equals 11 residues.

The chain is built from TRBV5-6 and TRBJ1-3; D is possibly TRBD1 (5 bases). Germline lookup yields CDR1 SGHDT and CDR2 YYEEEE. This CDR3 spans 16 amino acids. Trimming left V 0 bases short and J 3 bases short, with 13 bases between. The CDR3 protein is CASSLDQGLGGNTIYF. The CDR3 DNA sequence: TGTGCCAGCAGCTTGGATCAGGGACTAGGTGGAAACACCATATATTTT.

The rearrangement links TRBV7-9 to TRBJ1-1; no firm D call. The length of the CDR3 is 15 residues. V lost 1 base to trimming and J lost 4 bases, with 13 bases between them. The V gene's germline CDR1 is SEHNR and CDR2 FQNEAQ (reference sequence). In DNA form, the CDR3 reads TGTGCCAGCAGCTTAGGAGGGAGGGAGGGCACTGAAGCTTTCTTT. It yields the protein CASSLGGREGTEAFF. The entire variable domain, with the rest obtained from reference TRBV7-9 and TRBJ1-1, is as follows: DTGVSQNPRHKITKRGQNVTFRCDPISEHNRLYWYRQTLGQGPEFLTYFQNEAQLEKSRLLSDRFSAERPKGSFSTLEIQRTEQGDSAMYLCASSLGGREGTEAFFGQGTRLTVV.

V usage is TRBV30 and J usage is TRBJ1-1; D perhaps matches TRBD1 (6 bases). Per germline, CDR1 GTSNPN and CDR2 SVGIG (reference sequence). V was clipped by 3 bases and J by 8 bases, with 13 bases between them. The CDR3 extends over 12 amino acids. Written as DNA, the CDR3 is TGTGCCTGGAGACCCGCGGGGGCCGAAGCTTTCTTT. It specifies CAWRPAGAEAFF.

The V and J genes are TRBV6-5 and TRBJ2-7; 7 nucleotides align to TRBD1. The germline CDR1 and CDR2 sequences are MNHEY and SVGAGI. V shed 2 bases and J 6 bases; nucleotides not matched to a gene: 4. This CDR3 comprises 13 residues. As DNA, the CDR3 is TGTGCCAGCAGTTACAGGGGGCTAGGCGAGCAGTACTTC. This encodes CASSYRGLGEQYF.

The CDR3 nucleotides read TGTGCCAGCAGTTACTCTTTTAATCGTCCCGGGGAGCTGTTTTTT. This sequence encodes CASSYSFNRPGELFF. V is TRBV6-5 and J is TRBJ2-2; D is ambiguous. Trimming shortened V by 0 bases and J by 6 bases, and 11 bases separated the two germline ends. CDR1 and CDR2 from the germline V gene are MNHEY and SVGAGI. The CDR3 runs to 15 residues.

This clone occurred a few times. CDR3 nucleotides: TGTGCCAGCAGTTTGTTACCCACAGGGAATTCACCCCTCCACTTT. Amino acid sequence: CASSLLPTGNSPLHF. The chain combines TRBV28 with TRBJ1-6; TRBD1 might be the D (6 bases). The CDR3 sequence is 15 residues long. Per germline, CDR1 MDHEN and CDR2 SYDVKM. V lost 3 bases and J 7 bases, leaving 13 bases between the germline ends.

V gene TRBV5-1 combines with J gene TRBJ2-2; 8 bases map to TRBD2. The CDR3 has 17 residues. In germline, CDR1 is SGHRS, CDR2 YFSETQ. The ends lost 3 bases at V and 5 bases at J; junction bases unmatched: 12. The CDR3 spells CASSSGAGALGTGELFF. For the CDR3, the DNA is TGCGCCAGCAGCTCCGGAGCGGGGGCCTTGGGAACCGGGGAGCTGTTTTTT.

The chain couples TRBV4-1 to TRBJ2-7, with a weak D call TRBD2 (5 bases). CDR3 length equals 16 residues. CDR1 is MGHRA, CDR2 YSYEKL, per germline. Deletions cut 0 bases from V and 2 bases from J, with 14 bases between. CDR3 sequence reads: CASSQDLQDLAYEQYF. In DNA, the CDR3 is TGCGCCAGCAGCCAAGATCTTCAGGACTTAGCCTACGAGCAGTACTTC.

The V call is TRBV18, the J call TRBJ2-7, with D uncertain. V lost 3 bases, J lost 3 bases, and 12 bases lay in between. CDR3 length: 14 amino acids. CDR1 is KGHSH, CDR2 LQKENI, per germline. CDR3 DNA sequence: TGTGCCAGCTCACCGTCAGTCAGTAACTACGAGCAGTACTTC. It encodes CASSPSVSNYEQYF.

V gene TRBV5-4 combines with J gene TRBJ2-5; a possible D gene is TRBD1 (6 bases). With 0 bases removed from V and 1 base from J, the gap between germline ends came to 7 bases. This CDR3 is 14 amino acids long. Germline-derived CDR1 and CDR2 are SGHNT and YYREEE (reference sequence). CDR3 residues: CASSLGTAQETQYF. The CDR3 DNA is TGTGCCAGCAGCTTGGGGACAGCCCAAGAGACCCAGTACTTC.

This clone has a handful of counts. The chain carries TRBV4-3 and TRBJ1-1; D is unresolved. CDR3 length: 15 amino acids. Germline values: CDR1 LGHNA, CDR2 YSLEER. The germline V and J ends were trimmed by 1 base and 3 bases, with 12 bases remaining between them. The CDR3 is CASSQGSSLDTEAFF. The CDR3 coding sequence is TGCGCCAGCAGCCAAGGGAGCTCCCTGGACACTGAAGCTTTCTTT.

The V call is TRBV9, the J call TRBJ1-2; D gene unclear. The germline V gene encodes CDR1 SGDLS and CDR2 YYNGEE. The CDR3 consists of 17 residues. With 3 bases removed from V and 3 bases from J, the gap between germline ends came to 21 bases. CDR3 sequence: CASSGGPSDVVDYGYTF. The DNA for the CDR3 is TGTGCCAGCAGCGGAGGGCCTTCGGACGTAGTGGACTATGGCTACACCTTC.

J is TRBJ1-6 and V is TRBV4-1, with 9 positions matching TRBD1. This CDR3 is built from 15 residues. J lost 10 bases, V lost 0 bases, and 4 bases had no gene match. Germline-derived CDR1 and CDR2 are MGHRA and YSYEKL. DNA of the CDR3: TGCGCCAGCAGCCAAGATCGACAGGGGGGCTCACCCCTCCACTTT. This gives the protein CASSQDRQGGSPLHF.

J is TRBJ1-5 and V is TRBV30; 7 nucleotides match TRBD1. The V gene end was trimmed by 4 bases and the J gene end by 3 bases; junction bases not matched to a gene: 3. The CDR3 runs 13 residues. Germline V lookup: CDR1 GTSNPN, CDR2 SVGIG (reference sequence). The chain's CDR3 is CAWTGGNNQPQHF. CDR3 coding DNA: TGTGCCTGGACAGGGGGAAACAATCAGCCCCAGCATTTT.

The CDR3: CASSSSGSSYNEQFF. The CDR3 region has the DNA TGCGCCAGCAGTTCAAGCGGGAGCTCCTACAATGAGCAGTTCTTC. V is TRBV10-2 and J is TRBJ2-1; 8 bases match TRBD2. V dropped 5 bases and J dropped 0; count of bases not matched to a gene: 3. Germline CDR1 WSHSY, CDR2 SAAADI. CDR3 size: 15 residues.